Listed here are 18 T cell receptor beta chains from one sample, sequenced in a study of blood T cell repertoires in COVID-19. The repertoire was sequenced with immunoSEQ multiplex PCR; TCRdb's copy has only in-frame clones and lacks some. Altogether some 200,000 clones are present, around 84% being singletons, with the ten largest covering over 13%. Sequencing input: peripheral blood. These receptors originate from a young man with active or convalescent COVID-19.

The rearrangement joins TRBV5-6 to TRBJ2-5; TRBD2 matches 10 bases. The CDR3 is made up of 14 amino acids. With 6 bases clipped from V and 1 base from J, the junction kept 3 bases outside the gene matches. Germline CDR1 is SGHDT and CDR2 is YYEEEE. The CDR3 spells CASKLAGLQETQYF. The CDR3 DNA reads TGTGCCAGCAAACTAGCGGGGCTCCAAGAGACCCAGTACTTC.

The CDR3 DNA is TGTGCCTGGACAGGGTCGGGCACTGAAGCTTTCTTT. This encodes CAWTGSGTEAFF. The rearrangement uses TRBV30 and TRBJ1-1; a possible D gene is TRBD1 (5 bases). From germline, CDR1 is GTSNPN and CDR2 SVGIG (reference sequence). This CDR3 contains 12 residues. The V end lost 4 bases, the J end lost 4 bases, and 10 bases lay between the germline ends. The entire variable domain, with the rest obtained from reference TRBV30 and TRBJ1-1, is as follows: SQTIHQWPATLVQPVGSPLSLECTVEGTSNPNLYWYRQAAGRGLQLLFYSVGIGQISSEVPQNLSASRPQDRQFILSSKKLLLSDSGFYLCAWTGSGTEAFFGQGTRLTVV.

V gene TRBV19 combines with J gene TRBJ1-3; maybe TRBD1 (6 bases). The V and J ends lost 4 bases and 0 bases respectively, with 7 bases between them. This CDR3 is built from 14 residues. In germline, CDR1 is LNHDA, CDR2 SQIVND (reference sequence). As DNA, the CDR3 is TGTGCCAGTAGTAGGACAGTCTCTGGAAACACCATATATTTT. It encodes CASSRTVSGNTIYF.

This clone has ten or more counts. The V gene is TRBV28, the J gene TRBJ2-5; 12 bases align to TRBD1. The CDR3 consists of 14 residues. J lost 4 bases, V lost 8 bases, and 5 bases had no gene match. CDR1 is MDHEN, CDR2 SYDVKM, per germline. The CDR3 loop reads CASLGQGAVETQYF. In nucleotides, the CDR3 is TGTGCCAGCCTGGGACAGGGGGCGGTAGAGACCCAGTACTTC.

The chain combines TRBV5-1 with TRBJ2-1; 11 positions agree with TRBD2. The CDR3 is 18 amino acids. CDR1 SGHRS and CDR2 YFSETQ come from the germline V gene. With 3 bases clipped from V and 7 bases from J, the junction kept 15 bases outside the gene matches. Here the CDR3 reads CASSSLTSGGRGKNEQFF. As DNA, the CDR3 is TGCGCCAGCAGCTCCCTCACTAGCGGGGGTAGGGGTAAGAATGAGCAGTTCTTC.

CDR3 loop: CASSPRGTWEPQHF. CDR3 nucleotide sequence: TGTGCCAGCAGTCCCCGGGGGACCTGGGAGCCCCAGCATTTT. The V call is TRBV2, the J call TRBJ1-5, with D perhaps TRBD1 (5 bases). The CDR3 spans 14 residues. V was shortened by 5 bases and J by 8 bases, with 16 bases between the two germline ends. Germline assignment: CDR1 SNHLY and CDR2 FYNNEI. The entire variable domain, with the rest obtained from reference TRBV2 and TRBJ1-5, is as follows: EPEVTQTPSHQVTQMGQEVILRCVPISNHLYFYWYRQILGQKVEFLVSFYNNEISEKSEIFDDQFSVERPDGSNFTLKIRSTKLEDSAMYFCASSPRGTWEPQHFGDGTRLSIL.

The count of this clone is one. V is TRBV13 and J is TRBJ1-1; D is uncertain. Trimming cost V 4 bases and J 1 base, with 10 bases left between them. This CDR3 has 14 residues. Germline CDR1 PRHDT, CDR2 FYEKMQ (reference sequence). CDR3 bases: TGTGCCAGCAGCTCCACGATACAGAACACTGAAGCTTTCTTT. Amino acid sequence: CASSSTIQNTEAFF.

The CDR3 here is CASSIGLAGYTDTQYF. As DNA, the CDR3 is TGTGCCAGTAGTATTGGCCTAGCGGGATACACAGATACGCAGTATTTT. This sequence joins TRBV19 and TRBJ2-3, with 9 bases that match TRBD2. V shed 3 bases, J shed 2 bases, and the junction held 6 bases outside the gene matches. CDR1 LNHDA and CDR2 SQIVND come from the germline V gene (reference sequence). The CDR3 runs to 16 residues.

The chain uses TRBV30 and TRBJ1-1; no reliable D call. The CDR3 loop spans 12 amino acids. V shed 2 bases and J shed 3 bases, with 7 bases lying between them. Germline V CDR1 and CDR2: GTSNPN, SVGIG (reference sequence). In DNA form, the CDR3 reads TGTGCCTGGAGTCCAGGATACACTGAAGCTTTCTTT. It encodes CAWSPGYTEAFF.

V is TRBV6-1 and J is TRBJ1-2; unclear D gene. The germline V gene encodes CDR1 MNHNS and CDR2 SASEGT. The CDR3 has 15 amino acids. V was shortened by 0 bases and J by 0 bases, with 8 bases between the two germline ends. The DNA for the CDR3 is TGTGCCAGCAGTGAAGCAGCGGGAGCTAACTATGGCTACACCTTC. Amino acid sequence: CASSEAAGANYGYTF.

The chain joins TRBV12-3 or TRBV12-4 to TRBJ1-1; D unclear. V lost 5 bases and J 0 bases, leaving 4 bases between the germline ends. The CDR3 contains 12 residues. The CDR3 nucleotides are TGTGCCAGCAGTCTTATGAACACTGAAGCTTTCTTT. Protein: CASSLMNTEAFF.

The J gene is TRBJ1-6, the V gene TRBV7-2, with D unclear. CDR3 length: 14 residues. V lost 3 bases and J 8 bases, leaving 11 bases between the germline ends. Germline V CDR1 and CDR2: SGHTA, FQGNSA. In DNA form, the CDR3 reads TGTGCCAGCAGCTTGGCCAGACGGGATTCACCCCTCCACTTT. Protein: CASSLARRDSPLHF.

The V call is TRBV11-2, the J call TRBJ2-1, with 9 bases aligning to TRBD1. The CDR3 is 18 residues long. CDR1 and CDR2 (germline): SGHAT, FQNNGV. V was pared by 6 bases and J by 7 bases, with 19 bases of the junction left unmatched. The CDR3 protein is CASRPLYKQGAHKNEQFF. The CDR3 coding sequence is TGTGCCAGCAGGCCGTTGTACAAACAGGGGGCGCACAAGAATGAGCAGTTCTTC.

The V and J genes are TRBV15 and TRBJ1-5; TRBD1 agrees at 7 bases. This CDR3 is built from 16 residues. The V and J ends lost 3 bases and 3 bases, in that order; junction bases with no gene match: 8. Germline CDR1 LNHNV, CDR2 YYDKDF (reference sequence). CDR3 DNA: TGTGCCACCAGCAGGATTACAGGGGTCGTCAATCAGCCCCAGCATTTT. This codes for CATSRITGVVNQPQHF.

The J gene is TRBJ1-1, the V gene TRBV11-2; TRBD1 matches at 12 bases. J lost 1 base, V lost 2 bases, and 11 bases had no gene match. The CDR3 contains 19 residues. Germline lookup yields CDR1 SGHAT and CDR2 FQNNGV. In DNA form, the CDR3 reads TGTGCCAGCAGCTTATTTTCTGGGGACAGGGGGCAGACGAACACTGAAGCTTTCTTT. It codes for CASSLFSGDRGQTNTEAFF.

This clone was counted once. The rearrangement uses TRBV2 and TRBJ1-6, with D uncertain. Germline CDR1 reads SNHLY; CDR2 reads FYNNEI. Trimming cost V 4 bases and J 5 bases, with 9 bases left between them. This CDR3 spans 14 amino acids. The CDR3 nucleotides read TGTGCCAGCAGTGGGCAGATAAATAATTCACCCCTCCACTTT. This encodes CASSGQINNSPLHF. The full variable domain, with the rest looked up from reference TRBV2 and TRBJ1-6, is EPEVTQTPSHQVTQMGQEVILRCVPISNHLYFYWYRQILGQKVEFLVSFYNNEISEKSEIFDDQFSVERPDGSNFTLKIRSTKLEDSAMYFCASSGQINNSPLHFGNGTRLTVT.

The chain employs TRBV7-2 and TRBJ2-1; perhaps TRBD2 as D (6 bases). Germline lookup yields CDR1 SGHTA and CDR2 FQGNSA. V lost 3 bases and J 6 bases, leaving 18 bases between the germline ends. This CDR3 is built from 16 residues. The chain's CDR3 is CASSFRTRGGSNEQFF. CDR3 in DNA: TGTGCCAGCAGCTTTCGCACGCGCGGAGGGAGCAATGAGCAGTTCTTC. Looking up the rest from reference TRBV7-2 and TRBJ2-1 gives the full variable domain: GAGVSQSPSNKVTEKGKDVELRCDPISGHTALYWYRQSLGQGLEFLIYFQGNSAPDKSGLPSDRFSAERTGGSVSTLTIQRTQQEDSAVYLCASSFRTRGGSNEQFFGPGTRLTVL.

The chain recombines TRBV3-1 (or the pseudogene TRBV3-2) with TRBJ2-2, with 8 bases fitting TRBD2. Germline CDR1 and CDR2: LGHDT and YNNKEL (reference sequence). The trim removed 2 bases at V and 7 bases at J, leaving 15 bases unmatched. The CDR3 runs to 18 residues. The CDR3 loop is CASSQTSISGMRFGELFF. DNA of the CDR3: TGTGCCAGCAGCCAAACGAGTATTAGCGGGATGAGGTTCGGGGAGCTGTTTTTT.